The 8 T cell receptor beta chains presented below share a single source sample, sequenced in a study of PD-1 blockade in mismatch repair-deficient tumors. The protocol was immunoSEQ multiplex PCR, while the TCRdb copy is restricted to in-frame clones and leaves out a portion. The sample holds tens of thousands of clones, around 82% seen once. The source material was peripheral blood, sampled 4 weeks after starting pembrolizumab. Receptor source: an adult with mismatch repair-deficient cancer.

The CDR3 is CASSLPYRGSVNYEQYF. In DNA, the CDR3 is TGTGCCAGCAGCTTACCGTACAGGGGGTCCGTCAACTACGAGCAGTACTTC. This sequence joins TRBV11-2 and TRBJ2-7, with 8 bases matching TRBD1. V dropped 2 bases and J dropped 3; count of bases not matched to a gene: 12. Germline V lookup: CDR1 SGHAT, CDR2 FQNNGV. CDR3 size: 17 residues.

The rearrangement joins TRBV7-8 to TRBJ1-5, with D unclear. Germline V gene sequence: CDR1 SGHVS, CDR2 FQNEAQ. Trimming left V 1 base short and J 2 bases short, with 12 bases between. The CDR3 contains 16 residues. The CDR3 nucleotides read TGTGCCAGCAGCTTAGTTGGGAGCCAGCGCAATCAGCCCCAGCATTTT. Translating it yields CASSLVGSQRNQPQHF.

The chain couples TRBV19 to TRBJ2-3, with D uncertain. CDR1 and CDR2 (germline): LNHDA, SQIVND (reference sequence). CDR3 length: 14 residues. Between the trimmed V and J ends, which lost 7 bases and 0 bases, there was a span of 11 bases. CDR3 nucleotides: TGTGCCAGTAACCCAACCAGTAGCACAGATACGCAGTATTTT. As protein: CASNPTSSTDTQYF. The complete variable domain, with remaining parts taken from reference TRBV19 and TRBJ2-3, reads DGGITQSPKYLFRKEGQNVTLSCEQNLNHDAMYWYRQDPGQGLRLIYYSQIVNDFQKGDIAEGYSVSREKKESFPLTVTSAQKNPTAFYLCASNPTSSTDTQYFGPGTRLTVL.

The rearrangement uses TRBV7-9 and TRBJ2-7, with D possibly being TRBD1 or TRBD2 (6 bases each). This CDR3 has 16 amino acids. V was cut by 4 bases and J by 2 bases, with 18 bases left in between. Germline V gene data show CDR1 as SEHNR and CDR2 as FQNEAQ (reference sequence). The CDR3 DNA follows: TGTGCCAGCAGCTCGATTGGGGGGCGCATCACCTACGAGCAGTACTTC. Its protein product is CASSSIGGRITYEQYF.

V is TRBV7-2 and J is TRBJ2-1; 7 positions agree with TRBD2. Germline assignment: CDR1 SGHTA and CDR2 FQGNSA. The CDR3 runs to 16 residues. Trimming removed 5 bases from V and 8 bases from J; junction bases left unmatched: 15. The DNA for the CDR3 is TGTGCCAGCAGCCCAGGGCTCGGACTAGGAGGTCATGAGCAGTTCTTC. Translating it yields CASSPGLGLGGHEQFF.

The chain links TRBV5-4 to TRBJ2-1; D uncertain. Germline CDR1 reads SGHNT; CDR2 reads YYREEE (reference sequence). V was pared by 0 bases and J by 6 bases, with 10 bases between. There are 14 residues in the CDR3. The CDR3 here is CASSLGEGINEQFF. CDR3 DNA sequence: TGTGCCAGCAGCTTGGGAGAAGGGATCAATGAGCAGTTCTTC.

V gene TRBV7-9 combines with J gene TRBJ2-5; 9 bases align to TRBD1. The CDR3 totals 13 residues. The J segment lost 10 bases and the V segment lost 1 base, leaving 4 bases of the junction unmatched. CDR1 and CDR2 (germline): SEHNR, FQNEAQ (reference sequence). The chain's CDR3 is CASSLEDRGFQYF. In DNA, the CDR3 is TGTGCCAGCAGCTTAGAGGACAGGGGCTTCCAGTACTTC.

The V call is TRBV6-1, the J call TRBJ2-7; D remains unclear. The germline V and J ends were trimmed by 8 bases and 6 bases, with 14 bases remaining between them. The CDR3 length is 12 residues. Germline values: CDR1 MNHNS, CDR2 SASEGT. Here the CDR3 reads CASFSKGLEQYF. In DNA, the CDR3 is TGTGCCAGCTTCTCCAAGGGTCTCGAGCAGTACTTC.